Shown below are 3 T cell receptor beta chains from a single sample sequenced in a study of blood T cell repertoires in COVID-19. TCRdb's table, derived via immunoSEQ multiplex PCR, lists solely in-frame clones and lacks some. The table lists about 180,000 clones, less than 85% of them singletons, with about 11% in the top ten. The source material was peripheral blood. The receptors here all came from a woman older than 75 with active or convalescent COVID-19.

The chain joins TRBV28 to TRBJ2-7, with 7 bases that match TRBD1. The V gene's germline CDR1 is MDHEN and CDR2 SYDVKM. Trimming at V came to 3 bases and at J to 6 bases, leaving 8 bases not matched to a gene. The CDR3 length is 14 residues. The chain's CDR3 is CASSFYRQGREQYF. The CDR3 bases are TGTGCCAGCAGTTTCTATCGACAGGGCCGCGAGCAGTACTTC.

The chain combines TRBV7-9 with TRBJ1-6; D is unresolved. The CDR3 extends over 14 amino acids. In germline, CDR1 is SEHNR, CDR2 FQNEAQ (reference sequence). Trimming left V 2 bases short and J 9 bases short, with 11 bases between. The CDR3 region is CASSLIGVGSPLHF. For the CDR3, the DNA is TGTGCCAGCAGCTTAATCGGGGTCGGTTCACCCCTCCACTTT.

The chain carries TRBV30 and TRBJ1-2; perhaps TRBD1 as D (6 bases). The germline gives CDR1 GTSNPN, CDR2 SVGIG (reference sequence). V lost 3 bases, J lost 6 bases, and 17 bases lay in between. There are 14 residues in the CDR3. CDR3 DNA: TGTGCCTGGAGCAGAAGGGGGTTTCAGGATGGCTACACCTTC. As protein: CAWSRRGFQDGYTF.